This T cell receptor (beta chain) was sequenced during a study of blood T cell repertoires in COVID-19. Looking at the study overall: There were acute and convalescent COVID-19 samples, and they came from the United States, Italy and Spain.

Trimming left V 1 base short and J 8 bases short, with 20 bases between. The CDR3 length is 16 residues. Germline CDR1 MGHRA, CDR2 YSYEKL. Libraries were prepared by immunoSEQ multiplex PCR; TCRdb keeps only in-frame clonotypes and omits some of them. The repertoire holds about 67,000 clones, with over 80% as singletons. This clonotype was obtained from a man in his fifties with active COVID-19. Sequencing used peripheral blood. The chain carries TRBV4-1 and TRBJ1-2; D is perhaps TRBD1 (6 bases). CDR3 DNA sequence: TGCGCCAGCAGCCAAGCCGCGGTAACAGGGATTGGGGGCTACACCTTC. This gives the protein CASSQAAVTGIGGYTF.